This T cell receptor (beta chain) was identified during a study of STAT3 mutations in large granular lymphocyte leukemia (dated 2019 in TCRdb). General notes on the study: Canonical activating STAT3 mutations were detected in roughly half of the longitudinally sequenced T-LGLL patients. Over half of the T-LGLL patients were given one or more immunosuppressive therapy regimens, and roughly 40% of those treated had a hematologic response. To reconstruct clonal hierarchy and dynamics, serial deep sequencing of TCRbeta CDR3 and STAT3 was performed in patients with T-cell large granular lymphocyte leukemia. From an initial cohort of around 200 LGL patients, 15 to 20 representative T-LGLL cases were chosen for longitudinal sequencing of TCRbeta and STAT3. A couple of patients with natural killer LGL leukemia were also sequenced longitudinally as controls within the study. For each patient, sequencing was performed at an average of approximately 4 time points, with a range of 2 to 8 samplings.

This clone has just one count. Its antigen is not yet known. No per-base quality is available; no much larger clone lies one base away. The same DNA, extracted from blood mononuclear cells, served for both TCR sequencing and STAT3 sequencing. Study-wide conclusions, independent of this receptor: Since codominant clonotypes persisted in some patients, a small but highly pathogenic clone may have gone undetected. At least one immunodominant TCRbeta clonotype was present in every T-LGLL patient, and multiple immunodominant subclonotypes appeared in about half of the T-LGLL patients. Because no samples were available when a clone first appeared, clonal expansion was inferred from samplings taken at other points. In several patients, dominant TCR clone burden exceeded STAT3 mutant burden, suggesting STAT3 mutation arose secondarily within a pre-expanded clone. The linking of therapy response to changes in TCR clonal burden was complicated by variable intervals between samplings and differing treatment regimens. TCR clonotype switching after therapy was seen in about 35% of the 18 patients, with all newly emerging clones being STAT3 wild type.

An Illumina MiSeq was used to sequence the TCRbeta libraries, yielding an average of roughly 41,000 productive templates per sample. The immunoSEQ assay, which uses multiplex PCR amplification, was used to generate TCRbeta CDR3 libraries. The published analysis was carried out like this. Repertoire diversity was calculated as previously defined, with values near 0 taken to indicate extremely monoclonal samples. TCRdb carries this immuneACCESS record with in-frame sequences only. Its versions omit some clonotypes, under half of them owing to an unresolved V gene in the studies checked, with the rest unexplained. V, J and clone size are taken as reported in that table, and D and trimming were inferred from the DNA itself. For this sample the table gives 2,100 or so clones, of which around 60% were detected only once. 60% to 75% of the sample rests with the top ten. The sample comprised peripheral blood mononuclear cells. This TCR derives from a man in his 60s with T-cell large granular lymphocyte leukemia. Some clones in this sample may be carry-over from other donors' samples. The age is the age at diagnosis.

The CDR3 in this case is CASSWTGNYGYTF. The nucleotide sequence reads TGTGCCAGCAGCTGGACAGGGAACTATGGCTACACCTTC. Recombination joined TRBV5-4 with TRBJ1-2, with TRBD1 matching 8 junction bases. The CDR3, cysteine through phenylalanine, is 13 amino acids long. This entry keeps only the CDR3 DNA: 39 bases, framed from base 1. Trimming removed 3 bases from V and 2 bases from J; the gene matches leave 0 bases unexplained. From a lookup of the germline V gene (reference sequence), CDR1 and CDR2 are SGHNT and YYREEE.